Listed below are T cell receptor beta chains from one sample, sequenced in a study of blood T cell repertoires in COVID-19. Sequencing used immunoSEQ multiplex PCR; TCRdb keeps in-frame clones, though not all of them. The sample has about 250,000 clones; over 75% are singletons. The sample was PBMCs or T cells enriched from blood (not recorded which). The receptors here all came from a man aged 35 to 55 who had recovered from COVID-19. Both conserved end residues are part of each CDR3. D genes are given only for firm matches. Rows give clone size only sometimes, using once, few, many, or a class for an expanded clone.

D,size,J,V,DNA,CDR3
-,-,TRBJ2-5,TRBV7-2,TGTGCCAGCAGCTTAAATGGTTTTAGCGGAGAGACCCAGTACTTC,CASSLNGFSGETQYF
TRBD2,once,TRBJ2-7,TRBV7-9,TGTGCCAGCAGCCCAGGGGCTAGCGGGAAGACCTACGAGCAGTACTTC,CASSPGASGKTYEQYF
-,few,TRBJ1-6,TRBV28,TGTGCCAGCGGGGGGGCCGCGACACCTAATTCACCCCTCCACTTT,CASGGAATPNSPLHF
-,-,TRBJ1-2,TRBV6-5,TGTGCCAGCAGGCCCACGGGTATCAACTATGGCTACACCTTC,CASRPTGINYGYTF
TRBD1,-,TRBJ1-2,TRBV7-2,TGTGCCAGCAGCTTCCCAGGGGGCGTCGGCTACACCTTC,CASSFPGGVGYTF
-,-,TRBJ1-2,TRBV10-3,TGTGCCAGCGGAGCGCCTTACCTTAACTATGGCTACACCTTC,CASGAPYLNYGYTF
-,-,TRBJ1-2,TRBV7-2,TGTGCCAGCAGCTTAGCGGGCATATACTATGGCTACACCTTC,CASSLAGIYYGYTF
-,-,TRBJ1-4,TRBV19,TGTGCCAGTACCGCGGACACCCCAACTAATGAAAAACTGTTTTTT,CASTADTPTNEKLFF
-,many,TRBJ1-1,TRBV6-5,TGTGCCAGCAGTTACTCAGCCAGGGTAGACACTGAAGCTTTCTTT,CASSYSARVDTEAFF
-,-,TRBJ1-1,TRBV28,TGTGCCAGCAGTTTATTGGCAGGGGAAAAATTAGGGACTGAAGCTTTCTTT,CASSLLAGEKLGTEAFF
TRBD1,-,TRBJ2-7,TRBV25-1,TGTGCCAGCAGTGATCAGGGGGCGCCCTACTTC,CASSDQGAPYF
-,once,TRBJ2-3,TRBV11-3,TGTGCCAGCAGCGGGTACAGCGGTCGTGAGGAAAGCACAGATACGCAGTATTTT,CASSGYSGREESTDTQYF
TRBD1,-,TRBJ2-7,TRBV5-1,TGCGCCAGCAGCTTGGGGGGGACAGCACCCTACGAGCAGTACTTC,CASSLGGTAPYEQYF
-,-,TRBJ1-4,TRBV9,TGTGCCAGCAGCCCTGGGGGAGGGACTAATGAAAAACTGTTTTTT,CASSPGGGTNEKLFF
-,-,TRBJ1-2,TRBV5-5,TGTGCCAGCAGCTTGGAGGGCGGGGTTAAGGGCGGCTACACCTTC,CASSLEGGVKGGYTF
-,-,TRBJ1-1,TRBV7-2,TGTGCCAGCAGCTTAGCGGGCGCGGGTCCTGAAGCTTTCTTT,CASSLAGAGPEAFF
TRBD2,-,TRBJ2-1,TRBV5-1,TGCGCCAGCAGCTTGGCTACTAGCGGGGGCTCCCGAACAAACAATGAGCAGTTCTTC,CASSLATSGGSRTNNEQFF
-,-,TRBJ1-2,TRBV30,TGTGCCTGGAGGTGGACAGCCCAATATGGCTACACCTTC,CAWRWTAQYGYTF
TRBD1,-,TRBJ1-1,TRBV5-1,TGCGCCAGCAGCTACATGACAGGGGGGAACACTGAAGCTTTCTTT,CASSYMTGGNTEAFF
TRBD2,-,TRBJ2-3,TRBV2,TGTGCCAGCAGTGAGCTAGCGGGGGCCAACACAGATACGCAGTATTTT,CASSELAGANTDTQYF
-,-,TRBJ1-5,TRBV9,TGTGCCAGCAGCGTAGAGGGGCAGCCAAATCAGCCCCAGCATTTT,CASSVEGQPNQPQHF
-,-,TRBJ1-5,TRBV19,TGTGCCAGTAGTAGTCCCTGGACAGTGCTTAGCAATCAGCCCCAGCATTTT,CASSSPWTVLSNQPQHF
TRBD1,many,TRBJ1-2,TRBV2,TGTGCCAGCAAACTCCAACCGGACAGGGGGAGAGGCTACACCTTC,CASKLQPDRGRGYTF
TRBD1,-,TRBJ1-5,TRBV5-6,TGTGCCAGCAGCCCCGGGACAGCCTTCAATCAGCCCCAGCATTTT,CASSPGTAFNQPQHF
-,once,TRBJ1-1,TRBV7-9,TGTGCCAGCAGCTTAACAGGGCCCGCTGAAGCTTTCTTT,CASSLTGPAEAFF
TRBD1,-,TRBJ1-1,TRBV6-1,TGTGCCAGCAGTGGACAGGGGGCGCTATCTGGGACTGAAGCTTTCTTT,CASSGQGALSGTEAFF
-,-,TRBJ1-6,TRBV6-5,TGTGCCAGCAGGTCGGGGGTTTCACCCCTCCACTTT,CASRSGVSPLHF
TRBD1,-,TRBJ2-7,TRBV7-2,TGTGCCAGCAGCGAGGGGACAGGTTCCTACGAGCAGTACTTC,CASSEGTGSYEQYF
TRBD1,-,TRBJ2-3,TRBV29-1,TGCAGCGGGGGTGGACAGGAAAGCACAGATACGCAGTATTTT,CSGGGQESTDTQYF
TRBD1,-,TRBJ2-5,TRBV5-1,TGCGCCAGCAGCTTGGACGGACAGGGAGAAGAGACCCAGTACTTC,CASSLDGQGEETQYF
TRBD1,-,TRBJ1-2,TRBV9,TGTGCCAGCAGCGCCCGGGACAGGGACTATGGCTACACCTTC,CASSARDRDYGYTF
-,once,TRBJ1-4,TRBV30,TGTGCCTGGGATACCTCAGGGTTTTTAGGGCGTCGAACTAATGAAAAACTGTTTTTT,CAWDTSGFLGRRTNEKLFF
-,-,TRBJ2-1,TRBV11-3,TGTGCCAGCAGCTTGGGGCCTTACAATGAGCAGTTCTTC,CASSLGPYNEQFF
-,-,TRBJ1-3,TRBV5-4,TGTGCCAGCAGCTTGGGCAGGGTCTCTGGAAACACCATATATTTT,CASSLGRVSGNTIYF
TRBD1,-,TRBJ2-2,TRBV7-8,TGTGCCAGCAGCTTAATATTCCGCGGACAGGGGGCGATGGGTGGGGAGCTGTTTTTT,CASSLIFRGQGAMGGELFF
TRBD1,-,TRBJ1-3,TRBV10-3,TGTGCCACCCTTTCCCAAGGGGGCGGAAACACCATATATTTT,CATLSQGGGNTIYF
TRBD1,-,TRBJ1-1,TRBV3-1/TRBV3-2,TGTGCCAGCAGCCTCCGGGACAGGGCGTTGTCGGCTTTCTTT,CASSLRDRALSAFF
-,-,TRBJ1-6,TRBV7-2,TGTGCCAGCAGCTCAGGGGACGGCTCCTATAATTCACCCCTCCACTTT,CASSSGDGSYNSPLHF
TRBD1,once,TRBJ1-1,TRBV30,TGTGCCTGGGCTGGGACAGGTCTCGAAGCTTTCTTT,CAWAGTGLEAFF
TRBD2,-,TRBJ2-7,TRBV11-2,TGTGCCAGCAGCGGACTAGCGGGGTACGAGCAGTACTTC,CASSGLAGYEQYF